This TCR beta chain was sequenced for a study of blood T cell repertoires in COVID-19. About the study: The United States, Italy and Spain provided the acute and convalescent COVID-19 samples. T cells, B-cell-depleted T cells, or PBMCs supplied cDNA or gDNA.

The study counted Cohort 3 donors as recovered given two negative PCRs, clearance, or symptom resolution. In the original analysis: Using reference gene primer amplification, nucleated cell counts were estimated. Here immunoSEQ multiplex PCR was the method, and the copy in TCRdb shows in-frame clones only, minus some. That table furnishes V, J and clone size, whereas the DNA furnished D and trimming. The table records fewer than 250,000 clones, roughly 87% of them present only once. Germline CDR1 reads KGHSH; CDR2 reads LQKENI. This CDR3 is 15 amino acids long. The V segment lost 6 bases and the J segment 2 bases; nucleotides outside the gene matches: 7.

The chain recombines TRBV18 with TRBJ2-3, with 8 bases matching TRBD1. The source material was PBMCs or T cells enriched from blood (not recorded which). The clonotype comes from a man between 25 and 39 years old who had recovered from COVID-19. The CDR3 coding sequence is TGTGCCAGCTCCCAGGACAGGGCTAACACAGATACGCAGTATTTT. Amino acid sequence: CASSQDRANTDTQYF.